These 5 T cell receptor beta chains came from one sample sequenced in a study of blood T cell repertoires in COVID-19. The repertoire was sequenced with immunoSEQ multiplex PCR; TCRdb's copy has only in-frame clones and lacks some. The table has about 55,000 clones, about 82% seen once. Sequencing was done on a sample of peripheral blood. These receptors all come from a human donor in a cohort sampled during active COVID-19.

The rearrangement uses TRBV28 and TRBJ2-2, with D tentatively TRBD1 (6 bases). V gave up 4 bases and J gave up 4 bases, with 13 bases separating them. This CDR3 is built from 15 residues. Germline V gives CDR1 MDHEN, CDR2 SYDVKM. CDR3 nucleotide sequence: TGTGCCAGCAGTTCCCCAGGGGATGGCACCGGGGAGCTGTTTTTT. Residues: CASSSPGDGTGELFF. Full variable domain (missing parts from reference TRBV28 and TRBJ2-2): DVKVTQSSRYLVKRTGEKVFLECVQDMDHENMFWYRQDPGLGLRLIYFSYDVKMKEKGDIPEGYSVSREKKERFSLILESASTNQTSMYLCASSSPGDGTGELFFGEGSRLTVL.

This clone occurred once. V is TRBV7-8 and J is TRBJ2-1; D unresolved. Germline CDR1 and CDR2: SGHVS and FQNEAQ. This CDR3 region has 12 residues. Deletions cut 5 bases from V and 5 bases from J, with 7 bases between. This CDR3 is CASSPPNNEQFF. CDR3 coding DNA: TGTGCCAGCAGCCCACCTAACAATGAGCAGTTCTTC.

The chain employs TRBV7-2 and TRBJ2-7, with 12 nucleotides matching TRBD2. The V segment lost 3 bases and the J segment 3 bases; nucleotides outside the gene matches: 3. Germline assignment: CDR1 SGHTA and CDR2 FQGNSA. There are 15 residues in the CDR3. The CDR3 coding sequence is TGTGCCAGCAGCTTTCTACTAGCGGGGGGCTACGAGCAGTACTTC. It translates to CASSFLLAGGYEQYF.

The chain uses TRBV28 and TRBJ1-5; 7 nucleotides align to TRBD1. CDR3 length equals 16 residues. Unmatched junction bases numbered 13, after V lost 6 bases and J lost 5 bases. Germline assignment: CDR1 MDHEN and CDR2 SYDVKM. This CDR3 is CASSTLTGQWDQPQHF. The CDR3, as DNA: TGTGCCAGCAGCACTCTGACAGGGCAGTGGGATCAGCCCCAGCATTTT.

The chain is built from TRBV24-1 and TRBJ1-5; D is uncertain. The CDR3 contains 14 residues. The germline CDR1 and CDR2 sequences are KGHDR and SFDVKD. Trimming left V 5 bases short and J 0 bases short, with 7 bases between. The CDR3 is CATSGTVSNQPQHF. Written as DNA, the CDR3 is TGTGCCACCAGTGGAACGGTTAGCAATCAGCCCCAGCATTTT.